A selection of T cell receptor beta chains follows, all from one sample in a study of blood T cell repertoires in COVID-19. Libraries were prepared by immunoSEQ multiplex PCR; TCRdb keeps only in-frame clonotypes and omits some of them. The table shows over 35,000 clones, with approximately 85% occurring only once. The sample was peripheral blood. These receptors all come from a man aged 55 to 70 with active or convalescent COVID-19. Each CDR3 is given with its conserved first and last residue. The D gene is left open where the match is weak. Not all rows give a size; the values are once, few, many and, for expanded clones, a class.

j_call d_call v_call clone_size cdr3_aa cdr3_nt
TRBJ1-1 . TRBV6-5 . CASRNPGFSTEAFF TGTGCCAGCAGGAATCCAGGGTTCTCCACTGAAGCTTTCTTT
TRBJ2-3 . TRBV11-2 . CASSLTRRTSGTDTQYF TGTGCCAGCAGCTTAACCAGGAGGACCTCTGGCACAGATACGCAGTATTTT
TRBJ2-5 . TRBV6-2/TRBV6-3 once CASSRGLYQETQYF TGTGCCAGCAGCCGCGGCCTGTACCAAGAGACCCAGTACTTC
TRBJ1-1 . TRBV5-6 hyperexpanded CASSLVMASEAFF TGTGCCAGCAGCTTGGTAATGGCCTCTGAAGCTTTCTTT
TRBJ2-4 . TRBV7-8 . CASSRWDGTLAKNIQYF TGTGCCAGCAGCCGTTGGGACGGGACTTTAGCCAAAAACATTCAGTACTTC
TRBJ2-3 TRBD1 TRBV3-1/TRBV3-2 . CASSQPGTGGKDTQYF TGTGCCAGCAGCCAACCCGGGACAGGGGGCAAAGATACGCAGTATTTT
TRBJ2-2 . TRBV28 . CASSLLSTANTGELFF TGTGCCAGCAGTCTCCTCTCGACAGCGAACACCGGGGAGCTGTTTTTT
TRBJ1-1 . TRBV5-1 once CASRADGSEAFF TGCGCCAGCAGGGCGGATGGCTCTGAAGCTTTCTTT
TRBJ2-1 TRBD1 TRBV24-1 . CATRGQGRDEQFF TGTGCCACAAGGGGACAGGGTAGGGATGAGCAGTTCTTC
TRBJ2-3 . TRBV6-2/TRBV6-3 once CASSYSQGFRQTDTQYF TGTGCCAGCAGTTACTCCCAGGGTTTTCGGCAGACAGATACGCAGTATTTT
TRBJ2-4 TRBD2 TRBV4-1 . CASSQPSGGGKNIQYF TGCGCCAGCAGCCAGCCTAGCGGGGGGGGCAAAAACATTCAGTACTTC
TRBJ2-5 . TRBV10-2 . CASSEHLETQYF TGCGCCAGCAGTGAACATTTGGAGACCCAGTACTTC
TRBJ1-1 . TRBV10-3 . CAISGGSHLNTEAFF TGTGCCATCAGTGGAGGCAGTCACCTGAACACTGAAGCTTTCTTT
TRBJ1-1 . TRBV9 . CASSANQGIVTEAFF TGTGCCAGCAGCGCGAATCAGGGGATTGTCACTGAAGCTTTCTTT
TRBJ2-5 . TRBV3-1/TRBV3-2 . CASSQGLGGETQYF TGTGCCAGCAGCCAAGGGCTGGGGGGAGAGACCCAGTACTTC
TRBJ2-1 . TRBV27 once CASSSFFGLSPNNEQFF TGTGCCAGCAGTTCCTTTTTTGGACTCTCGCCGAACAATGAGCAGTTCTTC
TRBJ2-1 TRBD2 TRBV4-1 . CASSQEGLAEYNEQFF TGCGCCAGCAGCCAAGAAGGGCTAGCGGAGTACAATGAGCAGTTCTTC
TRBJ1-1 . TRBV14 . CASSHPGSNTEAFF TGTGCCAGCAGCCACCCGGGGTCGAACACTGAAGCTTTCTTT
TRBJ1-1 . TRBV12-3/TRBV12-4 . CASSLAPRTEAFF TGTGCCAGCAGTTTGGCCCCTAGGACTGAAGCTTTCTTT
TRBJ2-1 TRBD2 TRBV29-1 . CSTPGTSGYNEQFF TGCAGCACCCCCGGGACTAGCGGATACAATGAGCAGTTCTTC
TRBJ2-5 . TRBV2 . CASKGGGETQYF TGTGCCAGCAAAGGGGGAGGGGAGACCCAGTACTTC
TRBJ1-2 . TRBV29-1 few CSVENGNYGYTF TGCAGCGTTGAAAACGGTAACTATGGCTACACCTTC
TRBJ1-2 . TRBV25-1 medium-sized CATKGLGADTNYGYTF TGTGCCACCAAGGGGCTAGGGGCGGATACTAACTATGGCTACACCTTC
TRBJ1-1 . TRBV28 . CASSFDTYTEAFF TGTGCCAGCAGTTTCGACACTTACACTGAAGCTTTCTTT
TRBJ2-6 . TRBV7-2 . CASSSLGVAGANVLTF TGTGCCAGCAGTTCCCTAGGAGTGGCCGGGGCCAACGTCCTGACTTTC
TRBJ1-1 . TRBV27 . CASSLRGGAYGTEAFF TGTGCCAGCAGTTTACGCGGGGGGGCTTATGGCACTGAAGCTTTCTTT
TRBJ1-5 . TRBV7-9 once CASSLAGSYQPQHF TGTGCCAGCAGCTTAGCTGGCAGTTATCAGCCCCAGCATTTT
TRBJ2-1 TRBD2 TRBV11-2 . CASSSRTSGGYNEQFF TGTGCCAGCAGCTCCCGGACTAGCGGGGGCTACAATGAGCAGTTCTTC
TRBJ1-6 TRBD1 TRBV14 . CASSQPGGFSPLHF TGTGCCAGCAGCCAGCCAGGGGGCTTTTCACCCCTCCACTTT
TRBJ2-3 TRBD2 TRBV3-1/TRBV3-2 . CASSQDAVLAGGVDTQYF TGTGCCAGCAGCCAAGATGCCGTACTAGCGGGAGGGGTAGATACGCAGTATTTT
TRBJ1-2 . TRBV6-6 . CASTSPSGGYTF TGTGCCAGCACCTCCCCCAGTGGTGGCTACACCTTC
TRBJ1-3 . TRBV27 once CASSLTGLAGNTIYF TGTGCCAGCAGTTTGACAGGCCTCGCCGGAAACACCATATATTTT
TRBJ2-3 TRBD1 TRBV5-8 . CASSLAGQAQGGDTQYF TGTGCCAGCAGCTTGGCCGGACAGGCCCAAGGTGGAGATACGCAGTATTTT
TRBJ2-1 TRBD2 TRBV3-1/TRBV3-2 . CASSQVRAGGTRSRTNEQFF TGTGCCAGCAGCCAAGTAAGAGCGGGGGGGACTCGAAGTCGGACGAATGAGCAGTTCTTC
TRBJ1-5 TRBD1 TRBV7-2 . CASSSGQALNQPQHF TGTGCCAGCAGCTCAGGACAGGCCCTAAATCAGCCCCAGCATTTT
TRBJ2-2 . TRBV19 . CASSPNREKNTGELFF TGTGCCAGTAGTCCTAACAGGGAAAAGAACACCGGGGAGCTGTTTTTT
TRBJ2-5 TRBD2 TRBV4-1 . CASSRSQTSGKGETQYF TGCGCCAGCAGCCGAAGCCAGACTAGCGGGAAGGGAGAGACCCAGTACTTC
TRBJ2-3 TRBD1 TRBV4-1 . CASSQGVQGAYTQYF TGCGCCAGCAGCCAAGGGGTGCAGGGGGCCTATACGCAGTATTTT
TRBJ1-4 TRBD1 TRBV28 . CASSGYRGNEKLFF TGTGCCAGCAGTGGATACAGGGGTAATGAAAAACTGTTTTTT
TRBJ2-6 . TRBV9 . CASSVATSFLSGANVLTF TGTGCCAGCAGCGTAGCTACTAGCTTCCTATCTGGGGCCAACGTCCTGACTTTC
TRBJ2-1 TRBD2 TRBV4-3 . CASSQGTSGSGEQFF TGCGCCAGCAGCCAAGGGACTAGCGGGAGTGGGGAGCAGTTCTTC
TRBJ1-1 . TRBV5-1 once CASSLGQATEAFF TGCGCCAGCAGCTTGGGACAGGCTACTGAAGCTTTCTTT
TRBJ2-5 TRBD1 TRBV5-5 . CASSGPQGAETQYF TGTGCCAGCAGCGGTCCCCAGGGGGCGGAGACCCAGTACTTC
TRBJ2-2 TRBD2 TRBV5-1 . CASSLRGSAGGVTGELFF TGCGCCAGCAGCTTGCGGGGCTCAGCGGGAGGGGTCACCGGGGAGCTGTTTTTT
TRBJ2-3 . TRBV2 . CASKLQSTDTQYF TGTGCCAGCAAACTCCAAAGCACAGATACGCAGTATTTT
TRBJ2-1 TRBD2 TRBV15 . CATKTAGGSNEQFF TGTGCCACCAAAACAGCGGGAGGGTCCAATGAGCAGTTCTTC
TRBJ1-3 TRBD1 TRBV6-6 few CASKTGRSSGNTIYF TGTGCCAGTAAGACAGGGCGTAGCTCTGGAAACACCATATATTTT
TRBJ1-3 . TRBV7-9 . CASSLSSTVSGNTIYF TGTGCCAGCAGCTTAAGTTCTACAGTCTCTGGAAACACCATATATTTT
TRBJ1-6 TRBD1 TRBV13 . CASSLQGAVPGNSPLHF TGTGCCAGCAGCTTACAGGGGGCCGTGCCCGGCAATTCACCCCTCCACTTT
TRBJ2-1 . TRBV10-2 . CASASGLNEQFF TGCGCCAGCGCCAGCGGCCTCAATGAGCAGTTCTTC
TRBJ1-2 TRBD1 TRBV5-1 . CASSSGQGGRDGRGYTF TGCGCCAGCAGCTCCGGACAGGGGGGCCGAGACGGGCGTGGCTACACCTTC
TRBJ1-2 TRBD1 TRBV24-1 . CATSDPGGSGGYTF TGTGCCACCAGTGACCCAGGGGGGTCTGGGGGCTACACCTTC